This is a list of T cell receptor beta chains from one sample in a study of PD-1 blockade in classical Hodgkin lymphoma. Produced via immunoSEQ multiplex PCR; TCRdb's table is partial and in-frame only. Of 75,000 to 100,000 clones in the sample, 80% to 90% were seen once. The sample was peripheral blood mononuclear cells (PBMCs), taken before the second cycle of nivolumab. All receptors derive from a human donor with classical Hodgkin lymphoma. CDR3s include the opening cysteine and the closing phenylalanine or tryptophan. The D gene is left open where the match is weak. Where a row states a size, it is once, few, many or the class of an expanded clone; other rows omit it.

TRBV4-1,-,TRBJ1-5,once,CASSPPPRNDDRHNQPQHF,TGCGCCAGCAGCCCCCCCCCGAGAAACGACGACAGACACAATCAGCCCCAGCATTTT
TRBV5-6,-,TRBJ2-3,once,CASSSKSSTDTQYF,TGTGCCAGCAGCTCCAAGAGTAGCACAGATACGCAGTATTTT
TRBV23-1,-,TRBJ1-4,-,CAGPPPTNEKLFF,TGCGCCGGCCCGCCTCCAACTAATGAAAAACTGTTTTTT
TRBV7-9,TRBD2,TRBJ2-7,-,CASTPGTSGRPYEQYF,TGTGCCAGCACCCCAGGGACTAGCGGGAGACCCTACGAGCAGTACTTC
TRBV11-2,-,TRBJ1-1,-,CASSLVVGWTEAFF,TGTGCCAGCAGCTTAGTAGTGGGGTGGACTGAAGCTTTCTTT
TRBV10-3,TRBD2,TRBJ2-2,once,CAIKRTSGGGELFF,TGTGCCATCAAAAGGACTAGCGGAGGGGGGGAGCTGTTTTTT
TRBV19,-,TRBJ1-5,-,CASSMFHSLRQPQHF,TGTGCCAGTAGTATGTTTCATTCGTTGAGGCAGCCCCAGCATTTT
TRBV29-1,-,TRBJ1-1,-,CSVDLTGNTEAFF,TGCAGCGTTGACCTGACAGGGAACACTGAAGCTTTCTTT
TRBV27,-,TRBJ2-7,few,CASRSGRIYEQYF,TGTGCCAGTCGTTCTGGAAGAATCTACGAGCAGTACTTC
TRBV14,-,TRBJ1-1,many,CASSQDASGSWGEAFF,TGTGCCAGCAGCCAAGATGCGTCGGGCTCTTGGGGTGAAGCTTTCTTT
TRBV9,TRBD1,TRBJ2-2,many,CASSAVPGTGGSNTGELFF,TGTGCCAGCAGCGCAGTTCCCGGGACAGGGGGGTCGAACACCGGGGAGCTGTTTTTT
TRBV9,-,TRBJ1-2,-,CASSVSRANYGYTF,TGTGCCAGCAGCGTCTCGCGAGCTAACTATGGCTACACCTTC
TRBV4-1,-,TRBJ2-3,-,CASSQEDTDTDTQYF,TGCGCCAGCAGCCAAGAGGACACCGACACAGATACGCAGTATTTT
TRBV27,TRBD1,TRBJ2-7,-,CASKGTVAYEQYF,TGTGCCAGCAAGGGGACAGTAGCCTACGAGCAGTACTTC
TRBV19,-,TRBJ2-2,once,CASRKLAAVTGELFF,TGTGCCAGTAGGAAATTAGCCGCTGTCACCGGGGAGCTGTTTTTT
TRBV6-4,TRBD2,TRBJ2-1,-,CASSDSVGLAGAAQFF,TGTGCCAGCAGTGACTCGGTAGGACTAGCGGGAGCGGCGCAGTTCTTC